This T cell receptor (beta chain) came from a study of T-cell memory formation after mild COVID-19. Germline V gene lookup returns CDR1 SGHAT and CDR2 FQNNGV. Trimming took off 2 bases at V and 5 bases at J, with 14 bases between the two ends. This CDR3 is 15 amino acids long. Each CDR3 protein gets one entry after TCRdb re-called the 5' RACE reads with MiXCR. The sample consists of 350,000 to 400,000 distinct CDR3 sequences, approximately 21% of them appearing once. The V gene is TRBV11-2, the J gene TRBJ2-3; no definite D call. The TCR was taken from an adult woman who had mild COVID-19 (a few samples of this study predate the infection). Cell type and time point are not known. Sequenced material: PBMCs or a T cell subset sorted from them (not recorded which). The CDR3 DNA reads as TGTGCCAGCAGCTTATTAAACACCCGCGGAGATACGCAGTATTTT. As protein: CASSLLNTRGDTQYF.